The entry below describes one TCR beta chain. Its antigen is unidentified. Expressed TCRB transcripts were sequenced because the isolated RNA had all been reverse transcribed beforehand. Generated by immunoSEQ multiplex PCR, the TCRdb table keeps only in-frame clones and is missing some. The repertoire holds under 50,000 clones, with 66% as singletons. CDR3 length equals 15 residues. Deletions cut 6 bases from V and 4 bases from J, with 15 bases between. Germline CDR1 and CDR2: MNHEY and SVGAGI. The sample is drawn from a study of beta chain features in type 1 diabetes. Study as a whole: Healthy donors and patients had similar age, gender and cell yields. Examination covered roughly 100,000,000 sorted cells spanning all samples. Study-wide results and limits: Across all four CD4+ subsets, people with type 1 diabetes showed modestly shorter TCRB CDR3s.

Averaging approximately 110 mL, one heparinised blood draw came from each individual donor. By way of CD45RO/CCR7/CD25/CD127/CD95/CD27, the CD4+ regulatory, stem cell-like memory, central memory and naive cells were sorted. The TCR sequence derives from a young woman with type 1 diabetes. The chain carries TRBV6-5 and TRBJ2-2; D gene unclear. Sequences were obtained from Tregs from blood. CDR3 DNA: TGTGCCAGCAGGGATATAGCCATCTCCACCGGGGAGCTGTTTTTT. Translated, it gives CASRDIAISTGELFF.